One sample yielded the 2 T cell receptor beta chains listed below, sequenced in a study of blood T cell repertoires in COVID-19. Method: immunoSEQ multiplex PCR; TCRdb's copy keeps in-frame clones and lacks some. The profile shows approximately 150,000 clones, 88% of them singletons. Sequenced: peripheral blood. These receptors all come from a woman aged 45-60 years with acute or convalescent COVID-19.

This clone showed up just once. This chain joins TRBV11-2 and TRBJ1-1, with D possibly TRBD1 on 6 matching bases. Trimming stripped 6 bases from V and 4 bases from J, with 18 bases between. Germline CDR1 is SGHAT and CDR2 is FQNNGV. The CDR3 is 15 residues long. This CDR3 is CASRSRAQGVTEAFF. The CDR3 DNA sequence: TGTGCCAGCAGAAGTAGGGCACAGGGCGTCACTGAAGCTTTCTTT.

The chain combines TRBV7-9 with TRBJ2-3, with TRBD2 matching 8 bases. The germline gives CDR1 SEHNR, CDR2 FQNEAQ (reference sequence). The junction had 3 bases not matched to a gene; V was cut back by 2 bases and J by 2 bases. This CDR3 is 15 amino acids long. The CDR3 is CASSLSGGLTDTQYF. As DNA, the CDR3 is TGTGCCAGCAGCTTAAGCGGGGGTCTCACAGATACGCAGTATTTT. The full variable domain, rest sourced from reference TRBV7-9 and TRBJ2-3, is DTGVSQNPRHKITKRGQNVTFRCDPISEHNRLYWYRQTLGQGPEFLTYFQNEAQLEKSRLLSDRFSAERPKGSFSTLEIQRTEQGDSAMYLCASSLSGGLTDTQYFGPGTRLTVL.